Sequencing of this TCR beta chain was carried out in a study of OX40 agonist ivuxolimab in advanced cancers. Across the study: It was ivuxolimab, an agonistic anti-OX40 (CD134) antibody, that patients were treated with. With a range of 23 to 79, age averaged 60 years, and 65% to 90% were male.

Using immunoSEQ multiplex PCR, the repertoire was profiled, and TCRdb retains in-frame clones only, with some absent. This repertoire shows just under 65,000 clones, roughly 81% found once; its top ten account for over 7.5%. About this clone: Its antigen is currently unknown.

Trimming took off 6 bases at V and 1 base at J, with 9 bases between the two ends. Germline CDR1 reads SEHNR; CDR2 reads FQNEAQ (reference sequence). CDR3 size: 13 residues. Study conclusions and caveats: Relative to CD4+, CD8+ T cells held more expanded clones on average.

A history of autoimmune disease or systemic immunosuppression excluded patients. This chain joins TRBV7-9 and TRBJ1-2; D remains unclear. The receptor comes from an adult with an advanced solid tumor such as melanoma, head and neck, liver or kidney cancer. Here the sequenced sample was CD4+ or CD8+ T cells sorted from blood, taken in a trial of the OX40 agonist ivuxolimab. The CDR3 region is CASRPDFNYGYTF. CDR3 coding DNA: TGTGCCAGCAGACCGGATTTTAACTATGGCTACACCTTC.